This T cell receptor beta chain was sequenced during a study of identical twins. The CDR3 contains 17 residues. Germline CDR1 and CDR2: MNHEY and SMNVEV (reference sequence). Deletions cut 0 bases from V and 1 base from J, with 16 bases between. A universal primer site was added by template switching, and unique molecular identifiers were carried by the cDNA. TCRdb reanalysed the 5' RACE reads using MiXCR and keeps one entry per CDR3 protein. There are approximately 150,000 distinct CDR3 sequences in the sample; 3% to 4.5% occur only once, and roughly 8% lies in the top ten. This clonotype was found many times. Its specificity is not known. Regarding the study as a whole: Twins' excess sharing was less marked for out-of-frame beta sequences. It was cross-sectional statistical analysis, not following the same donors, that the conclusions relied on. Low generation-probability sequences were in excess among twin-shared out-of-frame alpha sequences.

The receptor comes from a man aged 18 to 35 in good health. The rearrangement uses TRBV27 and TRBJ2-7; D not certain. Material: memory T cells sorted from blood. The CDR3: CASSLSPRTGLSYEQYF. CDR3 nucleotide sequence: TGTGCCAGCAGTTTATCCCCCCGGACGGGCCTTTCCTACGAGCAGTACTTC.